This TCR beta chain was identified in a study of T cell responses to AZD1222 COVID-19 vaccine. Whole-study results and caveats: Repertoire sampling was restricted to post-peak T cell response timepoints. Donors, mostly white British, included more females; clonal diversity was possibly underestimated.

V was clipped by 5 bases and J by 6 bases; unmatched bases: 4. The length of the CDR3 is 14 residues. CDR1 and CDR2 (germline): SGHVS, FNYEAQ. Details on this clone: The antigen remains unidentified.

Assay used: immunoSEQ multiplex PCR; TCRdb lists only in-frame clones, some missing. The data show roughly 120,000 clones, around 85% seen once. This TCR was sampled from an adult who received the AZD1222 COVID-19 vaccine. The rearrangement joins TRBV7-6 to TRBJ1-4; the match to TRBD1 covers 9 bases. Source: peripheral blood, taken 28 days after the second AZD1222 dose. The CDR3 here is CASSPTGGDEKLFF. The CDR3 bases are TGTGCCAGCAGCCCGACAGGGGGTGATGAAAAACTGTTTTTT.